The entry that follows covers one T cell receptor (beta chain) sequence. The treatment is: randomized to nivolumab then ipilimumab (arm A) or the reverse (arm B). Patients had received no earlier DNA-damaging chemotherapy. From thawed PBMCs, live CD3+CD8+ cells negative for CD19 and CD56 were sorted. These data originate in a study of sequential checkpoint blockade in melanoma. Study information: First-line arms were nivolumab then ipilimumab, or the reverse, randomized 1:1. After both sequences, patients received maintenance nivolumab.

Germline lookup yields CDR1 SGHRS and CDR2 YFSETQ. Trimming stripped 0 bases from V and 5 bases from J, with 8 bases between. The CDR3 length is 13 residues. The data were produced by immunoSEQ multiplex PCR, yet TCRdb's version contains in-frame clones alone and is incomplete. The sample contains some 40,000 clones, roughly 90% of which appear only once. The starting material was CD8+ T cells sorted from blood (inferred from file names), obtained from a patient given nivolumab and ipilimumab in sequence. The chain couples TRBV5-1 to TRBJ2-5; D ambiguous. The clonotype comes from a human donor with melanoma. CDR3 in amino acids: CASSLESGETQYF. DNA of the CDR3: TGCGCCAGCAGCTTGGAGTCCGGGGAGACCCAGTACTTC.